This is a list of T cell receptor beta chains from one sample in a study of blood T cell repertoires in COVID-19. TCRdb's table, derived via immunoSEQ multiplex PCR, lists solely in-frame clones and lacks some. The data show about 160,000 clones, 81% seen once. Sequences were obtained from peripheral blood. All receptors come from a man aged 55 to 69 with active or convalescent COVID-19. Both conserved end residues are part of each CDR3. The order of the fields is V gene, clone size, D gene, J gene, CDR3 protein, CDR3 DNA. A D gene is named only where the DNA matches it firmly. A clone size is listed for some rows: how often the clone was seen (once, few, many), or a class if it is expanded.

>TRBV28|once|TRBD2|TRBJ2-7
CASRELAGPYEQYF
TGTGCCAGCAGGGAACTAGCGGGGCCCTACGAGCAGTACTTC
>TRBV6-6|-|-|TRBJ1-3
CASSPLEGRRGNTIYF
TGTGCCAGCAGCCCCCTGGAGGGGCGGAGAGGAAACACCATATATTTT
>TRBV28|-|TRBD1|TRBJ1-2
CASSTGGGYGYTF
TGTGCCAGTAGTACAGGGGGTGGGTATGGCTACACCTTC
>TRBV4-1|-|-|TRBJ2-2
CASSQGDRYTGELFF
TGCGCCAGCAGCCAGGGAGACAGGTACACCGGGGAGCTGTTTTTT
>TRBV6-1|-|TRBD2|TRBJ2-2
CASSDGGKAGELFF
TGTGCCAGCAGTGACGGGGGGAAGGCCGGGGAGCTGTTTTTT
>TRBV9|once|-|TRBJ2-7
CASSVGGTDYEQYF
TGTGCCAGCAGCGTAGGCGGGACAGATTACGAGCAGTACTTC
>TRBV7-2|-|-|TRBJ1-2
CASSLRARGDSGYTF
TGTGCCAGCAGCTTAAGAGCCAGGGGAGATAGTGGCTACACCTTC
>TRBV6-1|once|-|TRBJ2-5
CASSDPGFGETQYF
TGTGCCAGCAGTGACCCAGGGTTTGGAGAGACCCAGTACTTC
>TRBV10-1|-|TRBD2|TRBJ2-1
CASSDQGAASGREWFF
TGCGCCAGCAGTGACCAGGGGGCGGCTAGCGGGAGAGAGTGGTTCTTC
>TRBV3-1/TRBV3-2|-|-|TRBJ2-7
CASSKGISGTMYEQYF
TGTGCCAGCAGCAAAGGGATCTCCGGGACAATGTACGAGCAGTACTTC
>TRBV5-4|-|-|TRBJ1-1
CASSFVRGLNTEAFF
TGTGCCAGCAGCTTCGTGAGGGGGTTGAACACTGAAGCTTTCTTT
>TRBV7-9|-|TRBD1|TRBJ1-6
CASSPTGTVNSPLHF
TGTGCCAGCAGCCCGACCGGGACAGTCAATTCACCCCTCCACTTT
>TRBV12-3/TRBV12-4|few|TRBD1|TRBJ1-1
CASSLQGETEAFF
TGTGCCAGCAGCTTACAGGGGGAAACTGAAGCTTTCTTT
>TRBV6-5|-|TRBD1|TRBJ1-5
CASARGTGGSQPQHF
TGTGCCAGCGCCCGAGGGACAGGGGGGAGTCAGCCCCAGCATTTT
>TRBV4-2|once|TRBD1|TRBJ1-4
CASSQGTGGEKLFF
TGTGCCAGCAGCCAAGGAACAGGGGGTGAAAAACTGTTTTTT
>TRBV5-4|-|-|TRBJ1-6
CASSLTTGGNSPLHF
TGTGCCAGCAGCTTGACTACCGGGGGGAATTCACCCCTCCACTTT
>TRBV19|-|-|TRBJ2-4
CASSIGDRENIQYF
TGTGCCAGTAGTATCGGTGACAGAGAAAACATTCAGTACTTC
>TRBV28|-|TRBD1|TRBJ1-2
CASRRQGGYGYTF
TGTGCCAGCAGGCGACAGGGCGGCTATGGCTACACCTTC